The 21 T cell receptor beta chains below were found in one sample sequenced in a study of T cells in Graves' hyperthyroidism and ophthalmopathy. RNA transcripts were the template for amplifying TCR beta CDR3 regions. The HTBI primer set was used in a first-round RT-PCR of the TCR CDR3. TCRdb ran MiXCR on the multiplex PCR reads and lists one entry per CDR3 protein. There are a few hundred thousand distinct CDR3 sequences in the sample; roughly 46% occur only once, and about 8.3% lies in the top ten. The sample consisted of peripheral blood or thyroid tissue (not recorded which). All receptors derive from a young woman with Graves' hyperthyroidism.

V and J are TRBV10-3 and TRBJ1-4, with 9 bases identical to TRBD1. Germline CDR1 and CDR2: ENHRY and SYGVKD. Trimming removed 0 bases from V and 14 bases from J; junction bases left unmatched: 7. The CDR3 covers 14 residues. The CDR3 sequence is CAISESGTGLSLFF. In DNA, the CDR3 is TGTGCCATCAGTGAGTCAGGGACAGGGTTAAGTCTGTTTTTT.

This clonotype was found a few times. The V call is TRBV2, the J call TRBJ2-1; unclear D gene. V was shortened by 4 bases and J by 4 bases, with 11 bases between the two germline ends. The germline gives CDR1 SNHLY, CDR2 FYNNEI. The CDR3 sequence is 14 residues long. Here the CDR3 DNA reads TGTGCCAGCAGTGCACCCAAGAGGTACAATGAGCAGTTCTTC. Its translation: CASSAPKRYNEQFF.

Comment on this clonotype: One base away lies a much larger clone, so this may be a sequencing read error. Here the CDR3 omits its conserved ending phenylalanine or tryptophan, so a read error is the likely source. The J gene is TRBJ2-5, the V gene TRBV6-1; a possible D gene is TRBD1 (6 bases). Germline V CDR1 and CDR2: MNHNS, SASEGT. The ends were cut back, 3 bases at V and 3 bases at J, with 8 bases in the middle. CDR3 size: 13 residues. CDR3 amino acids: CASSDQGKETQYL. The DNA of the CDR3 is TGTGCCAGCAGTGACCAGGGGAAAGAGACCCAGTACTTA.

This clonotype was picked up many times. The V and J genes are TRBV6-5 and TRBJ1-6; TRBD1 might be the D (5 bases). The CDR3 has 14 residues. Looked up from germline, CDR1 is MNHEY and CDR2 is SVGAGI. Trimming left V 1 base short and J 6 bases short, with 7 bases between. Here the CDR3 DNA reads TGTGCCAGCAGTTACTGGGGGGGTAATTCACCCCTCCACTTT. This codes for CASSYWGGNSPLHF.

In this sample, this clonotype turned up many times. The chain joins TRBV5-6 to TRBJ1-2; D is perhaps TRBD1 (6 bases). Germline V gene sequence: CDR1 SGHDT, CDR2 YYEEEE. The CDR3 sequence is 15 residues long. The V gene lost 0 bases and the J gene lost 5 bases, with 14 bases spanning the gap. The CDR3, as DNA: TGTGCCAGCAGCTTGGAAGGGGGGGCGCATTATGGCTACACCTTC. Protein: CASSLEGGAHYGYTF.

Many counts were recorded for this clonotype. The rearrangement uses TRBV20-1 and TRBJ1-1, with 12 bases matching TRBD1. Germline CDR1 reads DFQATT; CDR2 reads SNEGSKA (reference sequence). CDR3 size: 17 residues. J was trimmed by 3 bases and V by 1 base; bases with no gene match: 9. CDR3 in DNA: TGCAGTGCTAGAGCTGGGACAGGGGGCTCGTGGGACACTGAAGCTTTCTTT. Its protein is CSARAGTGGSWDTEAFF.

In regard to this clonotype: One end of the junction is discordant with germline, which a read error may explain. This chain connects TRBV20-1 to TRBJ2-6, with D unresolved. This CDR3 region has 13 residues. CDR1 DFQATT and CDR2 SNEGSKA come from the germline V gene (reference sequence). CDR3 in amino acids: CSARDRRANVLTF. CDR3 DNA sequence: TGCAGTGCTAGAGATCGTCGGGCGAACGTCCTGACTTTC.

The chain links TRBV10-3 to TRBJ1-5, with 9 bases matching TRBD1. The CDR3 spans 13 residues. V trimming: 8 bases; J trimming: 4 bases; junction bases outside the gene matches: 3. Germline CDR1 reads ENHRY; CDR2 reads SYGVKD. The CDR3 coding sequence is TGTGCCATCCAAGGACAGGGGAATCAGCCCCAGCATTTT. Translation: CAIQGQGNQPQHF.

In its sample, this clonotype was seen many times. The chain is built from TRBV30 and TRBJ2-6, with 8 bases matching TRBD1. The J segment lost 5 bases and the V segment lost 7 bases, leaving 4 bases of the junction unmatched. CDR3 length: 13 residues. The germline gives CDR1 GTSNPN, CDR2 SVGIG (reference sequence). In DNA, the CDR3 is TGTGCCTACCAGGGGGCCTGGGCCAACGTCCTGACTTTC. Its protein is CAYQGAWANVLTF.

The CDR3 loop is CASSLEALYNEQFF. The CDR3 DNA reads as TGTGCCAGCAGCTTAGAGGCACTATACAATGAGCAGTTCTTC. V gene TRBV7-9 combines with J gene TRBJ2-1; no clear D. The CDR3 spans 14 residues. V lost 1 base to trimming and J lost 4 bases, with 8 bases between them. Per the germline V gene, CDR1 is SEHNR and CDR2 is FQNEAQ (reference sequence).

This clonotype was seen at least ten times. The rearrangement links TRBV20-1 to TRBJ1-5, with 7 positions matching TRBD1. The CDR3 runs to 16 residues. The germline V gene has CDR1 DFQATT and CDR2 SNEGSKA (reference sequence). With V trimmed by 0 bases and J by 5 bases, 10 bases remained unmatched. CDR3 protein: CSARDAQGFVDQPQHF. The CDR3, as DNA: TGCAGTGCTAGAGACGCACAGGGGTTCGTGGATCAGCCCCAGCATTTT.

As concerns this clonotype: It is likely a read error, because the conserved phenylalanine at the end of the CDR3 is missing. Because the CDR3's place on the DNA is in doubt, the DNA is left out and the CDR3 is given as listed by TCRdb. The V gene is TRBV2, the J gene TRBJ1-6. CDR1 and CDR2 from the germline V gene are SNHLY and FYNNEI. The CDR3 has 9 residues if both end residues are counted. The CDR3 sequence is CASRPRRTS.

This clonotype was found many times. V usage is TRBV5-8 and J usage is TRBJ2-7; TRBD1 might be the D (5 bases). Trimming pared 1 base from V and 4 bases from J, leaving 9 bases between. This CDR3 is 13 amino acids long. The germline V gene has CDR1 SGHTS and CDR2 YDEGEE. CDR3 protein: CASSLPGRYEQYF. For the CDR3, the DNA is TGTGCCAGCAGCTTGCCAGGGCGATACGAGCAGTACTTC.

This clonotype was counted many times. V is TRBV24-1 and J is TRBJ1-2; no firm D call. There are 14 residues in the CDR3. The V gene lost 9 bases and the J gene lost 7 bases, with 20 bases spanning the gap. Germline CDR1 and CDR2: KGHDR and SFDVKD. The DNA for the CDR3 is TGTGCCACCGCCTCGGGATCACCCGGGCGTGGCTACACCTTC. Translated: CATASGSPGRGYTF.

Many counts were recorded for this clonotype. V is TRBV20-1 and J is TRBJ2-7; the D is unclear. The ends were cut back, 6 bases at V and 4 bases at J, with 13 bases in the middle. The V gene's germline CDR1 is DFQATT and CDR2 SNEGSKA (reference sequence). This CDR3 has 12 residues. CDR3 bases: TGCAGTGCCCGGACCTCCCCTTACGAGCAGTACTTC. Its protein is CSARTSPYEQYF.

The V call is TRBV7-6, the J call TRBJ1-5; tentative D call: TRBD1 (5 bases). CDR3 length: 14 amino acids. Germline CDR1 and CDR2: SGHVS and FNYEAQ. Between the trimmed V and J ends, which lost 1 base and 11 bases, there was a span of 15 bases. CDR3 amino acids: CASSLVTGGETQHF. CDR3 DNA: TGTGCCAGCAGCTTAGTCACGGGGGGAGAGACCCAGCATTTT.

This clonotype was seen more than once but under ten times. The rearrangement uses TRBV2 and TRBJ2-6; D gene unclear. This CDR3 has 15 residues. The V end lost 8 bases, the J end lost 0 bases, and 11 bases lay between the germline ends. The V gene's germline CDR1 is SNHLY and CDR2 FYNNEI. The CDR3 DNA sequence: TGTGCCAGCTGTTCAATCCTCTCTGGGGCCAACGTCCTGACTTTC. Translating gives CASCSILSGANVLTF.

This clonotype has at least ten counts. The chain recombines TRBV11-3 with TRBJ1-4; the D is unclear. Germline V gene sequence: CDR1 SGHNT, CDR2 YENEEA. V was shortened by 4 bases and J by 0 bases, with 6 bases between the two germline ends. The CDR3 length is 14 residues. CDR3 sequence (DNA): TGTGCCAGCAGCTCAGACGCAACTAATGAAAAACTGTTTTTT. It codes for CASSSDATNEKLFF. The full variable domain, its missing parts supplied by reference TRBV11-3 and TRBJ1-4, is EAGVVQSPRYKIIEKKQPVAFWCNPISGHNTLYWYLQNLGQGPELLIRYENEEAVDDSQLPKDRFSAERLKGVDSTLKIQPAELGDSAVYLCASSSDATNEKLFFGSGTQLSVL.

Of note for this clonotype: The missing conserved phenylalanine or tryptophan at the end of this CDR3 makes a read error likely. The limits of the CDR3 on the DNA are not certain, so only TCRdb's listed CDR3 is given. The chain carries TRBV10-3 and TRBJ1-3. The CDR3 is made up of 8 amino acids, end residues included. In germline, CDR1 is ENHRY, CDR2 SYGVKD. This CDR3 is CAISGRLA.

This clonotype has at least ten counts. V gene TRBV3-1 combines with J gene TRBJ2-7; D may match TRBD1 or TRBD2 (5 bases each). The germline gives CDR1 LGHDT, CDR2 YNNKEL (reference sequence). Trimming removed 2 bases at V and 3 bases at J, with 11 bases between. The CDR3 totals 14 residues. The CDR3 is CASSQPGPVYEQYF. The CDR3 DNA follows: TGTGCCAGCAGCCAACCGGGACCGGTCTACGAGCAGTACTTC.

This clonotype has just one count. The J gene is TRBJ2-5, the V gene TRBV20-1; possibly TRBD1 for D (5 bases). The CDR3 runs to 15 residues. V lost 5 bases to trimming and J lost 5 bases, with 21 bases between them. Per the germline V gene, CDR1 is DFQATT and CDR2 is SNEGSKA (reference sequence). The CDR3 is CSAPPRQLGGETQYF. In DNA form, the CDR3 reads TGCAGTGCTCCACCTAGACAGCTGGGCGGCGAGACCCAGTACTTC.